This T cell receptor (beta chain) was sequenced during a study of blood T cells in healthy people across ages. CDR1 LGHNT and CDR2 FRNRAP come from the germline V gene. The CDR3 length is 15 residues. V was shortened by 4 bases and J by 4 bases, with 11 bases between the two germline ends. Study findings and constraints: Using unsorted PBMCs precluded a conclusive naive versus antigen-experienced comparison.

As regards this clonotype: Its antigen is unidentified.

With a J-beta primer mix and a sample-barcoded 5' primer, a second PCR ran roughly 6 to 11 cycles. A template-switch adaptor that had 12 random nucleotides put a tag on each cDNA molecule. TCRdb reprocessed the 5' RACE reads with MiXCR, giving one entry per CDR3 protein. Of approximately 800,000 distinct CDR3 sequences in the sample, 35% to 60% were seen once. The chain carries TRBV12-5 and TRBJ2-6; D possibly corresponds to TRBD1 (6 bases). Sequenced sample: blood. The TCR originated in a man at least 80 years old in good health. The CDR3 DNA sequence: TGTGCTAGTGGTTCATCAGGGGACGGGGCCAACGTCCTGACTTTC. Protein: CASGSSGDGANVLTF.